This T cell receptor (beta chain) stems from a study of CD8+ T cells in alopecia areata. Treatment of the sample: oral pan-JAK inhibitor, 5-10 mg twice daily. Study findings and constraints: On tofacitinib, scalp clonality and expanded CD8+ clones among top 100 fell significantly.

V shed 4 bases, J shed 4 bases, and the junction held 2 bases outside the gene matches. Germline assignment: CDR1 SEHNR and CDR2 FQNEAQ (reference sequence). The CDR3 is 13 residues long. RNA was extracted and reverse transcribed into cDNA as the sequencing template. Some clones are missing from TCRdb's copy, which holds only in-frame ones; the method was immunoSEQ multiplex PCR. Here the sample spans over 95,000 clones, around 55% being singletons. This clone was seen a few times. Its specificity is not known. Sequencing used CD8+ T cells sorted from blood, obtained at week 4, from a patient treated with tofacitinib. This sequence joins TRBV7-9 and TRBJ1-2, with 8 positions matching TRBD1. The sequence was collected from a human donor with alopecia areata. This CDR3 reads CASSSTGAYGYTF. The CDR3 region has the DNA TGTGCCAGCAGCTCGACAGGGGCCTATGGCTACACCTTC. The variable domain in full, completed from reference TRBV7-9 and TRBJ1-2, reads DTGVSQNPRHKITKRGQNVTFRCDPISEHNRLYWYRQTLGQGPEFLTYFQNEAQLEKSRLLSDRFSAERPKGSFSTLEIQRTEQGDSAMYLCASSSTGAYGYTFGSGTRLTVV.